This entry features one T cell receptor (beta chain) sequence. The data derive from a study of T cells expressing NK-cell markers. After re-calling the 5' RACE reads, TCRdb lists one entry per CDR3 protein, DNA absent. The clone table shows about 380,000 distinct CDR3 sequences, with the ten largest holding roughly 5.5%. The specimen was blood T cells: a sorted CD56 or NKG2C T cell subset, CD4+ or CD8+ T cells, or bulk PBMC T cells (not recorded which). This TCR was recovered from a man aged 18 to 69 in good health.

Here the CDR3 reads CASRPRETGGLTDTQYF. The chain employs TRBV6-1 and TRBJ2-3; TCRdb indicates TRBD1, and absent DNA this call remains unverified. The CDR3 has 17 amino acids. Germline CDR1 and CDR2: MNHNS and SASEGT.